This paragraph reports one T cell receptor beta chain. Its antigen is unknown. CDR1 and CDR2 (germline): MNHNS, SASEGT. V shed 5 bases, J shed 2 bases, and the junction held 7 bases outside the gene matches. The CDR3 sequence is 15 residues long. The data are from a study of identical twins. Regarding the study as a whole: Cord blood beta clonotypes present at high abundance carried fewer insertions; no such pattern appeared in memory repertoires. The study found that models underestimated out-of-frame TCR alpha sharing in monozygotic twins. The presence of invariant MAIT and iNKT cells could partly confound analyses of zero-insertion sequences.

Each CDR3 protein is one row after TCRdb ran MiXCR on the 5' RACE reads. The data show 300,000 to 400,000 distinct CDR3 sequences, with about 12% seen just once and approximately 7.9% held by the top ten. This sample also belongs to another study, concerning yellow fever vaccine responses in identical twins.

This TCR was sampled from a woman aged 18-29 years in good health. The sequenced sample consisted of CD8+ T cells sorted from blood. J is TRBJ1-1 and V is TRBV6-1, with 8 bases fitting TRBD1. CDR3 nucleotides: TGTGCCAGCAGTCCCGCCCAGGGGGCTAACACTGAAGCTTTCTTT. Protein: CASSPAQGANTEAFF.